Listed below are T cell receptor beta chains from one sample, sequenced in a study of T cell responses to AZD1222 COVID-19 vaccine. Method: immunoSEQ multiplex PCR; TCRdb's copy keeps in-frame clones and lacks some. The sample holds about 120,000 clones, approximately 85% seen once. The starting material was peripheral blood, obtained on day 0 of AZD1222 vaccination. The receptors originated from an adult in good health. Both conserved end residues are part of each CDR3. D genes are given only for firm matches. A clone size is listed for some rows: how often the clone was seen (once, few, many), or a class if it is expanded.

CDR3 protein,CDR3 DNA,V gene,J gene,clone size,D gene
CASSLAPRAGRETQYF,TGTGCCAGCAGCTTAGCCCCCCGGGCTGGGCGGGAGACCCAGTACTTC,TRBV7-6,TRBJ2-5,-,-
CASRAGNTEAFF,TGTGCCAGCAGAGCTGGGAACACTGAAGCTTTCTTT,TRBV2,TRBJ1-1,-,-
CATSRENRQGNTF,TGTGCCACCAGCAGAGAAAACCGACAGGGTAACACCTTC,TRBV15,TRBJ1-2,-,TRBD1
CASSQDRGTGNGYTF,TGTGCCAGCAGCCAGGATAGGGGTACCGGGAACGGCTACACCTTC,TRBV4-2,TRBJ1-2,-,-
CASSENTSYEQYF,TGTGCCAGCAGTGAAAATACCTCCTACGAGCAGTACTTC,TRBV6-1,TRBJ2-7,-,-
CARVMQDYGYTF,TGCGCGAGGGTCATGCAAGACTATGGCTACACCTTC,TRBV10-3,TRBJ1-2,-,-
CASRPTGGGYTF,TGTGCCAGCAGACCGACAGGCGGCGGCTACACCTTC,TRBV28,TRBJ1-2,-,-
CASSLFGISNSPLHF,TGTGCCAGCAGCTTATTCGGGATTTCGAATTCACCCCTCCACTTT,TRBV7-8,TRBJ1-6,-,-
CASSLFRLADTYNEQFF,TGTGCCAGCAGTTTATTTCGACTAGCGGACACCTACAATGAGCAGTTCTTC,TRBV27,TRBJ2-1,-,TRBD2
CASSPQGGRVTEAFF,TGTGCCAGCAGCCCCCAGGGCGGTCGGGTCACTGAAGCTTTCTTT,TRBV7-9,TRBJ1-1,once,-
CASSVGQGPNYEQYF,TGTGCCAGCAGCGTAGGGCAGGGACCTAACTACGAGCAGTACTTC,TRBV9,TRBJ2-7,-,-
CASSLGAVNNSPLHF,TGTGCCAGCAGTCTGGGGGCCGTAAATAATTCACCCCTCCACTTT,TRBV2,TRBJ1-6,-,-
CASSEALKGNLWRANVLTF,TGTGCCAGCAGTGAAGCGCTTAAGGGCAATCTCTGGAGGGCCAACGTCCTGACTTTC,TRBV2,TRBJ2-6,-,-
CASSTQGTEGNTIYF,TGCGCCAGCAGCACACAGGGGACGGAAGGAAACACCATATATTTT,TRBV5-1,TRBJ1-3,-,TRBD1
CASRRQGTPLHF,TGTGCCAGCAGGCGACAGGGAACACCCCTCCACTTT,TRBV6-5,TRBJ1-6,-,TRBD1
CASSRDRVAFF,TGTGCCAGCAGCCGCGACAGGGTGGCTTTCTTT,TRBV11-3,TRBJ1-1,-,TRBD1
CASREGGSTEAFF,TGTGCCAGCAGGGAGGGAGGGAGCACTGAAGCTTTCTTT,TRBV6-6,TRBJ1-1,-,-
CASSILPLTGATEAFF,TGTGCCAGTAGTATATTACCCCTGACAGGGGCCACTGAAGCTTTCTTT,TRBV19,TRBJ1-1,-,TRBD1
CASSQERQDTQYF,TGCGCCAGCAGCCAAGAAAGGCAAGATACGCAGTATTTT,TRBV4-3,TRBJ2-3,few,-
CASSQRTAYEQYF,TGTGCCAGCAGCCAGCGGACAGCCTACGAGCAGTACTTC,TRBV3-1/TRBV3-2,TRBJ2-7,-,-
CASSLRTGKSSTDTQYF,TGTGCCAGCAGCCTGCGGACAGGCAAATCTAGCACAGATACGCAGTATTTT,TRBV9,TRBJ2-3,-,TRBD1
CASSPVGGNYEQYF,TGTGCCAGCTCTCCTGTTGGGGGAAACTACGAGCAGTACTTC,TRBV18,TRBJ2-7,-,-
CASSLPQLAGEQYF,TGTGCCAGCAGCTTACCGCAACTAGCGGGCGAGCAGTACTTC,TRBV11-3,TRBJ2-7,-,TRBD2
CAISEGQGRDEQFF,TGTGCCATCAGTGAGGGACAGGGGCGGGATGAGCAGTTCTTC,TRBV10-3,TRBJ2-1,-,TRBD1
CASLRGTNEKLFF,TGTGCCAGCCTCCGTGGAACTAATGAAAAACTGTTTTTT,TRBV6-5,TRBJ1-4,-,-
CASSFKGAGYGYTF,TGTGCCAGCAGTTTTAAGGGAGCAGGCTATGGCTACACCTTC,TRBV27,TRBJ1-2,-,-
CASSSGVGSYEQYF,TGTGCCAGTTCCTCCGGGGTTGGATCCTACGAGCAGTACTTC,TRBV19,TRBJ2-7,-,-
CASLRAGGLVQFF,TGTGCCAGCCTCAGGGCGGGGGGGCTGGTGCAGTTCTTC,TRBV6-5,TRBJ2-1,-,TRBD2
CASSFNGGTEPQHF,TGTGCCAGCAGCTTCAACGGGGGGACGGAGCCCCAGCATTTT,TRBV5-4,TRBJ1-5,-,-
CASSLFGSGANVLTF,TGTGCCAGCAGTTTGTTTGGCTCTGGGGCCAACGTCCTGACTTTC,TRBV27,TRBJ2-6,once,-
CASGTNLGAEAFF,TGTGCCAGCGGTACGAATCTCGGCGCTGAAGCTTTCTTT,TRBV6-5,TRBJ1-1,-,-
CSADFTGTGGALIF,TGCAGCGCGGATTTTACCGGGACAGGGGGGGCATTGATCTTC,TRBV29-1,TRBJ2-1,-,TRBD1
CASSASYEQYF,TGTGCCAGCAGTGCCTCCTACGAGCAGTACTTC,TRBV28,TRBJ2-7,-,-
CASGRDTGELFF,TGTGCTAGTGGTCGAGACACCGGGGAGCTGTTTTTT,TRBV12-5,TRBJ2-2,-,-
CASSLGQGINQPQHF,TGTGCCAGCAGCTTAGGTCAGGGGATCAATCAGCCCCAGCATTTT,TRBV7-8,TRBJ1-5,-,-
CASSPVVDRRNTEAFF,TGTGCCAGCAGCCCTGTGGTCGACAGGAGGAACACTGAAGCTTTCTTT,TRBV28,TRBJ1-1,-,-
CASSKGRSSSTDTQYF,TGTGCCAGTAGTAAGGGCAGGTCTTCTAGCACAGATACGCAGTATTTT,TRBV19,TRBJ2-3,-,-
CASKQGNYGYTF,TGTGCCAGCAAGCAGGGGAACTATGGCTACACCTTC,TRBV2,TRBJ1-2,-,-
CASSSRESSPLHF,TGTGCCAGCAGCAGCCGGGAGAGTTCACCCCTCCACTTT,TRBV7-2,TRBJ1-6,-,-
CASSPRRGQEQFF,TGTGCCAGCTCACCGAGGAGGGGGCAGGAGCAGTTCTTC,TRBV18,TRBJ2-1,-,-
CASSFGGHSNQPQHF,TGTGCCAGCAGTTTCGGGGGGCACAGCAATCAGCCCCAGCATTTT,TRBV28,TRBJ1-5,-,-
CASSSPGSPLHF,TGTGCCAGCAGCTCCCCCGGTTCACCCCTCCACTTT,TRBV7-3,TRBJ1-6,-,-
CASSEGVAGGPYNEQFF,TGTGCCAGCAGTGAAGGGGTAGCGGGGGGGCCTTACAATGAGCAGTTCTTC,TRBV2,TRBJ2-1,-,TRBD2
CASSHGLAGETQYF,TGTGCCAGCAGCCATGGACTAGCGGGGGAGACCCAGTACTTC,TRBV11-2,TRBJ2-5,-,TRBD2
CASSREGNTEAFF,TGCGCCAGCAGCCGGGAGGGGAACACTGAAGCTTTCTTT,TRBV5-1,TRBJ1-1,-,-
CASSPLAGVTYEQYF,TGTGCCAGCAGTCCGCTAGCGGGGGTTACCTACGAGCAGTACTTC,TRBV5-6,TRBJ2-7,once,TRBD2
CASSQTAEWDEQFF,TGCGCCAGCAGCCAAACTGCTGAGTGGGATGAGCAGTTCTTC,TRBV4-1,TRBJ2-1,-,-
CASSLVKGNRGSSYNEQFF,TGCGCCAGCAGCTTGGTTAAAGGAAACAGGGGATCGTCCTACAATGAGCAGTTCTTC,TRBV5-1,TRBJ2-1,-,TRBD1
CASSDSSGGTDTQYF,TGTGCCAGCAGTGACTCTAGCGGGGGAACAGATACGCAGTATTTT,TRBV6-4,TRBJ2-3,-,TRBD2
CASSVVRQGARAFF,TGTGCCAGCAGCGTAGTAAGACAGGGGGCGAGAGCTTTCTTT,TRBV9,TRBJ1-1,-,TRBD1
CASSTSNGGFYQPQHF,TGTGCCAGCAGTACGTCTAATGGGGGATTTTATCAGCCCCAGCATTTT,TRBV19,TRBJ1-5,-,-
CASSLDGTRQPQHF,TGTGCCAGCAGCTTAGATGGGACGAGGCAGCCCCAGCATTTT,TRBV7-9,TRBJ1-5,-,-
CASSQAEGDWYEQYF,TGCGCCAGCAGCCAAGCGGAGGGGGACTGGTACGAGCAGTACTTC,TRBV4-1,TRBJ2-7,-,-
CATSQGAKNSPLHF,TGTGCCACCAGCCAGGGGGCGAAGAATTCACCCCTCCACTTT,TRBV24-1,TRBJ1-6,-,TRBD1
CASMGPLKGTEAFF,TGCGCCAGCATGGGACCTCTGAAAGGCACTGAAGCTTTCTTT,TRBV4-1,TRBJ1-1,few,-
CASSMGPASGANVLTF,TGTGCCAGCAGTATGGGACCGGCCTCTGGGGCCAACGTCCTGACTTTC,TRBV28,TRBJ2-6,-,-
CASSARVWGTEAFF,TGTGCCAGTAGTGCCAGGGTGTGGGGCACTGAAGCTTTCTTT,TRBV19,TRBJ1-1,-,-
CASSLAGTGQGKLFF,TGTGCCAGCAGTTTGGCCGGGACAGGGCAAGGAAAACTGTTTTTT,TRBV28,TRBJ1-4,-,TRBD1
CASSSKSYEQYF,TGTGCCAGCAGCTCAAAGAGCTACGAGCAGTACTTC,TRBV7-9,TRBJ2-7,few,-
CASSWGGNSYEQYF,TGTGCCAGCAGCTGGGGGGGCAATAGCTACGAGCAGTACTTC,TRBV6-2/TRBV6-3,TRBJ2-7,-,-